This is a list of T cell receptor beta chains from one sample in a study of T cells in Graves' hyperthyroidism and ophthalmopathy. TCRdb passed the multiplex PCR reads through MiXCR, listing each CDR3 protein once. The sample lists about 360,000 distinct CDR3 sequences, approximately 14% occurring once. The sequenced sample consisted of blood. The receptor source for this set is a woman aged 18-35 years with Graves' hyperthyroidism that later progressed to Graves' ophthalmopathy. The CDR3 runs from the conserved cysteine through the conserved F or W. Fields, in order: D gene, J gene, V gene, clone size, CDR3 DNA, CDR3 protein. D genes are given only for firm matches. Clone size is given for some rows only: seen once, a few or many times, or a class if the clone is expanded.

. | TRBJ1-1 | TRBV3-1 | many | TGTGCCAGCAGCCAAGTCCGGGCAGACCGGAACACTGAAGCTTTCTTT | CASSQVRADRNTEAFF
TRBD2 | TRBJ2-1 | TRBV7-3 | many | TGTGCCAGCAGCTTATGGACTAGCGGGGGCGAGCAGTTCTTC | CASSLWTSGGEQFF
. | TRBJ2-2 | TRBV27 | many | TGTGCCAGCAGTTTTGGTGGGAGCTTTACCGGGGAGCTGTTTTTT | CASSFGGSFTGELFF
TRBD1 | TRBJ1-2 | TRBV24-1 | . | TGTGCCACCAGTGATTTAGGGGGCATGGATGGCTACACCTTC | CATSDLGGMDGYTF
TRBD2 | TRBJ2-1 | TRBV11-2 | many | TGTGCCAGCAGCTTAGTGCCGGAAGCGGGAGCCAATGAGCAGTTCTTC | CASSLVPEAGANEQFF
TRBD1 | TRBJ1-5 | TRBV30 | many | TGTGCCTCGGGACAGGGGGGTCAGCCCCAGCATTTT | CASGQGGQPQHF
. | TRBJ2-7 | TRBV27 | many | TGTGCCAGCAGTCCCTCCGCAGGGCCGCTGATCTCCTACGAGCAGTACTTC | CASSPSAGPLISYEQYF
TRBD2 | TRBJ2-1 | TRBV7-9 | few | TGTGCCAGCAGCCCCCGACGACTAGCCTTTTCCAATGAGCAGTTCTTC | CASSPRRLAFSNEQFF
. | TRBJ2-1 | TRBV4-3 | . | TGCGCCAGCAGCCAAGTGTCTTCGGGAGTGTCCTACAATGAGCAGTTCTTC | CASSQVSSGVSYNEQFF
. | TRBJ2-7 | TRBV6-4 | many | TGTGCCAGCAGCCCCGACGAGCAGTACTTC | CASSPDEQYF
. | TRBJ2-5 | TRBV20-1 | few | TGCAGTGCTAGAGATCAAGCGTGGGGCTCGGAGGCCCAGTACTTC | CSARDQAWGSEAQYF
TRBD1 | TRBJ1-2 | TRBV7-9 | many | TGTGCCAGCAGCTTAACTAGGGACAGGGTTGACTATGGCTACACCTTC | CASSLTRDRVDYGYTF
. | TRBJ2-1 | TRBV20-1 | many | TGCAGTGCCATCCCATACAATGAGCAGTTCTTC | CSAIPYNEQFF
TRBD2 | TRBJ2-5 | TRBV5-1 | . | TGCGCCAGCAGCTCAAAAGAAAGCGGGGCCCAAGAGACCCAGTACTTC | CASSSKESGAQETQYF
TRBD2 | TRBJ2-2 | TRBV5-1 | many | TGCGCCAGCAGCTCTGAGACTAGCGCCGGGGAGCTGTTTTTT | CASSSETSAGELFF
TRBD1 | TRBJ1-1 | TRBV2 | many | TGTGCCAGCACGAACCTAGGGGGCTACACTGAAGCTTTCTTT | CASTNLGGYTEAFF
. | TRBJ2-1 | TRBV7-2 | many | TGTGCCAGCAGCTTAGATAAAACTAGGGGGTACAATGAGCAGTTCTTC | CASSLDKTRGYNEQFF
. | TRBJ1-1 | TRBV29-1 | many | TGCAGCGTCGCCGTTAACACTGAAGCTTTCTTT | CSVAVNTEAFF